This T cell receptor (beta chain) was captured in a study of beta chain features in type 1 diabetes. As for the study in general: The examined sorted cells totaled under 120 million across samples. Whole-study results and caveats: With patients and controls alike, PCR might favor shorter templates to an equal degree.

Every participating donor gave one draw, a heparinised blood sample averaging approximately 120 mL. Expressed TCRB transcripts got sequenced, as all isolated RNA was reverse transcribed. Libraries were prepared by immunoSEQ multiplex PCR; TCRdb keeps only in-frame clonotypes and omits some of them. Of almost 350,000 clones detected, about 19% appear once; the ten largest clones hold 0.044%. This clone has only a few counts. Its target is not known. Trimming cost V 4 bases and J 0 bases; bases outside gene matches: 6. Germline CDR1 and CDR2: LGHNA and YNFKEQ. The CDR3 length is 15 residues. The TCR was taken from a young woman in good health. This chain connects TRBV4-2 to TRBJ2-7; 7 bases fit TRBD2. The sample was naive CD4+ T cells from blood. Written as DNA, the CDR3 is TGTGCCAGCAGCCGGTCGAGCGGGGACTCCTACGAGCAGTACTTC. This codes for CASSRSSGDSYEQYF.